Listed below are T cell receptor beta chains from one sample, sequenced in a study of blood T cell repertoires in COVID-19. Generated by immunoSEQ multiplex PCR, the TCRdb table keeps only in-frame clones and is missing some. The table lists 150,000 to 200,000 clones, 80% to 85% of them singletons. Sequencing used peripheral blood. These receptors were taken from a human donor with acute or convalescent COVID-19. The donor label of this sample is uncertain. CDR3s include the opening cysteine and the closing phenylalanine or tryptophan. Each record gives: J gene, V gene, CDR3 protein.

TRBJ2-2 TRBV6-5 CASSRDLGGGELFF
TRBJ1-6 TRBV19 CASFEGVGSPLHF
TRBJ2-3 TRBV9 CASSFSTGGSTDTQYF
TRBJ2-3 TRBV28 CASSFVLASPVDTQYF
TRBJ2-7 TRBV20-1 CSASSGGSYEQYF
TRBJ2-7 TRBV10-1 CASSPGHSYEQYF
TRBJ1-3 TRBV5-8 CASSLRTPSGNTIYF
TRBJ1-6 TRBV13 CASSLGDRVDSPLHF
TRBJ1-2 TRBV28 CASSGQLVRIYGYTF
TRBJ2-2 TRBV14 CASSQEYRATGELFF